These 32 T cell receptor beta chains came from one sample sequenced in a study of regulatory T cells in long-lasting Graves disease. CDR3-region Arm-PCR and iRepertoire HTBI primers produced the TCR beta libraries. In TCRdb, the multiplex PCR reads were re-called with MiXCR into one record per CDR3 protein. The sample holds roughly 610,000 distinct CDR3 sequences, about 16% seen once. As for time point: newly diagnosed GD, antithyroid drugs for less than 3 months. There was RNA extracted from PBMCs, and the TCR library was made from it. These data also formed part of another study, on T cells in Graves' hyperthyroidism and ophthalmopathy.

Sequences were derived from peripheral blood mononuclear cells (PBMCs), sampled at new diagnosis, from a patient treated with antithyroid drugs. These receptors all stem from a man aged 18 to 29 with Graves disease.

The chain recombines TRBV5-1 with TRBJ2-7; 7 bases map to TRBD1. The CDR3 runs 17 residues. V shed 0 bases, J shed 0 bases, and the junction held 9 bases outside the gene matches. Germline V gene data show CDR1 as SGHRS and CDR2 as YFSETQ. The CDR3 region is CASSLALATGYSYEQYF. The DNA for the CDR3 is TGCGCCAGCAGCTTGGCCCTCGCGACAGGGTACTCCTACGAGCAGTACTTC.

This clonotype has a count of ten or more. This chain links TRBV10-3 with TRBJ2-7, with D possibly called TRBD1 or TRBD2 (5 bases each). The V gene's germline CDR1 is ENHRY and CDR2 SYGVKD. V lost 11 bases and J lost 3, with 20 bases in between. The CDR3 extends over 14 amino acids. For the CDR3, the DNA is TGTGCCGGGGCCCGAGGGTGGGAGAGCTACGAGCAGTACTTC. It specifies CAGARGWESYEQYF.

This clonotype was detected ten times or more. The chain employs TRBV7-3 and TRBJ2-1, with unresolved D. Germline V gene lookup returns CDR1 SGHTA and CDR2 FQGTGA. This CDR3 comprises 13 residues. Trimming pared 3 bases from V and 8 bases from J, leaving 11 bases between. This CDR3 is CASSFSLDHEQFF. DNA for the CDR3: TGTGCCAGCAGCTTCTCGTTGGACCATGAGCAGTTCTTC. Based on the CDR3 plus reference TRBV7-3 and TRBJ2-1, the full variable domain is GAGVSQTPSNKVTEKGKYVELRCDPISGHTALYWYRQSLGQGPEFLIYFQGTGAADDSGLPNDRFFAVRPEGSVSTLKIQRTERGDSAVYLCASSFSLDHEQFFGPGTRLTVL.

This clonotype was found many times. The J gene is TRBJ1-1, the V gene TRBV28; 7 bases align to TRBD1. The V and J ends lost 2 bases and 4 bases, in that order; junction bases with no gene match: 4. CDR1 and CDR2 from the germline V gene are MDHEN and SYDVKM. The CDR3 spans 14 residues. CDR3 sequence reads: CASSLTGDVTEAFF. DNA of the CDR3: TGTGCCAGCAGTTTAACAGGGGACGTCACTGAAGCTTTCTTT.

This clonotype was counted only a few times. The DNA for the CDR3 is TGCAGCGGGGCGAGGGACAGGACTTGGAACACTGAAGCTTTCTTT. Its protein product is CSGARDRTWNTEAFF. V gene TRBV29-1 combines with J gene TRBJ1-1; 8 bases match TRBD1. CDR1 and CDR2 from the germline V gene are SQVTM and ANQGSEA. The V and J ends lost 7 bases and 1 base, in that order; junction bases with no gene match: 11. CDR3 length: 15 amino acids. The full variable domain, completed using reference TRBV29-1 and TRBJ1-1, is SAVISQKPSRDICQRGTSLTIQCQVDSQVTMMFWYRQQPGQSLTLIATANQGSEATYESGFVIDKFPISRPNLTFSTLTVSNMSPEDSSIYLCSGARDRTWNTEAFFGQGTRLTVV.

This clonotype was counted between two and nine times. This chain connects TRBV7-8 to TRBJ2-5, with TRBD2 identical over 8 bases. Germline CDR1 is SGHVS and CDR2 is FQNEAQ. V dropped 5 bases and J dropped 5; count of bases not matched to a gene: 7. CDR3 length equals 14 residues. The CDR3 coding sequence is TGTGCCAGCAGCCCCGCGGGCGGGGGGGAGACCCAGTACTTC. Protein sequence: CASSPAGGGETQYF.

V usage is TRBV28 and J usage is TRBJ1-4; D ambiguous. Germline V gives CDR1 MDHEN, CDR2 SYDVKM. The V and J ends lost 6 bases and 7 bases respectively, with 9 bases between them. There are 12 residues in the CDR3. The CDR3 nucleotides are TGTGCCAGCAGACCGAGGACTGAAAAACTGTTTTTT. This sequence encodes CASRPRTEKLFF.

The CDR3 DNA reads as TGTGCCAGCAGCTCAGGTTGGGGGACCTACAATGAGCAGTTCTTC. This sequence encodes CASSSGWGTYNEQFF. This chain uses TRBV7-9 with TRBJ2-1; D may be TRBD1 or TRBD2 (5 bases each). CDR3 length equals 15 residues. CDR1 is SEHNR, CDR2 FQNEAQ, per germline (reference sequence). Trimming removed 4 bases from V and 2 bases from J, with 12 bases in between.

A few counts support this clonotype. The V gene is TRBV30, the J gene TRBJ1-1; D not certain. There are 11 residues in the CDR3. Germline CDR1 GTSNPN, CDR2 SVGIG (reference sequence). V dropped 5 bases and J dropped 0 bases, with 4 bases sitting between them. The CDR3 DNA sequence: TGTGCCTGGGAGGTGAACACTGAAGCTTTCTTT. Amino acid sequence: CAWEVNTEAFF.

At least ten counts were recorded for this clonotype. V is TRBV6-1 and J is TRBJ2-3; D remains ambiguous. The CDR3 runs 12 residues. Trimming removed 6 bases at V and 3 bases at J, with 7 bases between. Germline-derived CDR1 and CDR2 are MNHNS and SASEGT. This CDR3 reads CASRSETDTQYF. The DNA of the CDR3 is TGTGCCAGCAGGAGTGAAACAGATACGCAGTATTTT.

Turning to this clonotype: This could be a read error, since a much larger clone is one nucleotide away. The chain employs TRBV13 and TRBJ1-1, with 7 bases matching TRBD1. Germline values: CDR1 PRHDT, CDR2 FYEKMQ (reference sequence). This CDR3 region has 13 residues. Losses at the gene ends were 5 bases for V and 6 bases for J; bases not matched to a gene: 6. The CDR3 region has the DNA TGTGCCAGCAGCCAGAGGGGGCTCGCTGAAGCTTTCTTT. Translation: CASSQRGLAEAFF.

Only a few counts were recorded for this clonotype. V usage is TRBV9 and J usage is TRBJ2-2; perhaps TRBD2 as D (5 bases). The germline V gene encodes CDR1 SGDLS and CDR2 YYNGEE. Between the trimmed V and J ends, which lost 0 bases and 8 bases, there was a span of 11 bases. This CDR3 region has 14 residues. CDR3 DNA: TGTGCCAGCAGCGTAGCGGCCCGGGAAGGGGAGCTGTTTTTT. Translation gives CASSVAAREGELFF.

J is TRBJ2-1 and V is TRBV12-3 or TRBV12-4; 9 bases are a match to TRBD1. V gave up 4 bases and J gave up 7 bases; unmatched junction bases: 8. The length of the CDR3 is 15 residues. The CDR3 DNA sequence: TGTGCCAGCAGTTCCGGGACAGGGAAAGAAAATGAGCAGTTCTTC. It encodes CASSSGTGKENEQFF.

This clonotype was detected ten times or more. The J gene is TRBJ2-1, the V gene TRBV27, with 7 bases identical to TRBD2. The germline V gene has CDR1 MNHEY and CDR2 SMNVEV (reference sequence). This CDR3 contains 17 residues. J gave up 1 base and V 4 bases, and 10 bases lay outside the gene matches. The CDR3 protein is CASSSSRLAHSYNEQFF. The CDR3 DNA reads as TGTGCCAGCAGTTCATCCCGACTAGCACATTCCTACAATGAGCAGTTCTTC.

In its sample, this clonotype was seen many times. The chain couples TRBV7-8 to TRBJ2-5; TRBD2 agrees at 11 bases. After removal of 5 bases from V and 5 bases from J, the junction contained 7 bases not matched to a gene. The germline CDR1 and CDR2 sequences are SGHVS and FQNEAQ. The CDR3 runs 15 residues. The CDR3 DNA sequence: TGTGCCAGCAGCCTGACTAGCGGGACGTGGGAGACCCAGTACTTC. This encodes CASSLTSGTWETQYF.

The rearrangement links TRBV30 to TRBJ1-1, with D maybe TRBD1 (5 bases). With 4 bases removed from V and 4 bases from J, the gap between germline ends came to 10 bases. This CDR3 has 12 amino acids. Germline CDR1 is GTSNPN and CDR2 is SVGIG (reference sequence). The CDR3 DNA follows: TGTGCCTGGACAGGGTCGGGCACTGAAGCTTTCTTT. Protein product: CAWTGSGTEAFF.

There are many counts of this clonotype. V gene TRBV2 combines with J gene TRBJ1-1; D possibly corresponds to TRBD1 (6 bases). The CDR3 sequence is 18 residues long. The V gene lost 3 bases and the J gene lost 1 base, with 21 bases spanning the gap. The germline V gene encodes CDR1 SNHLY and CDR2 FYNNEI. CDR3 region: CASSDPGGQGTSNTEAFF. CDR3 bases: TGTGCCAGCAGTGACCCGGGAGGGCAGGGGACCTCGAACACTGAAGCTTTCTTT.

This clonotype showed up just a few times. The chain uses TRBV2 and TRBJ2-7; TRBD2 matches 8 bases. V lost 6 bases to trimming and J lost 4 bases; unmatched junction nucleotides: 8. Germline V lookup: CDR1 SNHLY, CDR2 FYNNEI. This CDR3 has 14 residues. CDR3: CASSGLADKYEQYF. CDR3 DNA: TGTGCCAGCAGCGGACTAGCAGATAAATACGAGCAGTACTTC.

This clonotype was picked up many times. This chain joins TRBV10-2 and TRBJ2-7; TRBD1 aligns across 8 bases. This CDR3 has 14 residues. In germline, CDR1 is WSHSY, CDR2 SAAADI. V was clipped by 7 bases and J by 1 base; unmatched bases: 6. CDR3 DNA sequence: TGCGCCAGCAAACGACAGGGGTCTTCCTACGAGCAGTACTTC. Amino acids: CASKRQGSSYEQYF.

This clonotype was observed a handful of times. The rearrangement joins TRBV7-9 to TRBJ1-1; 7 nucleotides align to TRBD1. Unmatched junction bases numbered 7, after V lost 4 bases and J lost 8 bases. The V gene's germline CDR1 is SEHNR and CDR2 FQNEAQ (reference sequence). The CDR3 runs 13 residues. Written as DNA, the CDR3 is TGTGCCAGCAGCTGGCCGGGACAGAGCGAAGCTTTCTTT. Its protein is CASSWPGQSEAFF.

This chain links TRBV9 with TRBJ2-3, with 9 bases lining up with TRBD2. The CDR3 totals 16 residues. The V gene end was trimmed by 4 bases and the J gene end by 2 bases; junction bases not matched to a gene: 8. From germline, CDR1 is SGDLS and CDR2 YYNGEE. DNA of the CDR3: TGTGCCAGCAGCCCAATTAGCGGGAGTATCACAGATACGCAGTATTTT. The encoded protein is CASSPISGSITDTQYF.

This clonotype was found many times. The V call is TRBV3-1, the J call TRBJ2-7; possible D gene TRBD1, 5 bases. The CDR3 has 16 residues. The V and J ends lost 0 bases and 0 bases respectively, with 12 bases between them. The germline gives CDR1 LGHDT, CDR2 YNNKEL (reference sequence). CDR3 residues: CASSQDALDSSYEQYF. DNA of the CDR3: TGTGCCAGCAGCCAAGATGCCCTCGACAGCTCCTACGAGCAGTACTTC.

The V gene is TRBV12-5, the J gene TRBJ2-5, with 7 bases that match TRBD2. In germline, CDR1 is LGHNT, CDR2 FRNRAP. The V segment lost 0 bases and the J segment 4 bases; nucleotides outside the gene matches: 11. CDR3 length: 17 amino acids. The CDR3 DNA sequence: TGTGCTAGTGGTTTGGTACTTGGGCAGGGCGGGGGAGAGACCCAGTACTTC. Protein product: CASGLVLGQGGGETQYF.

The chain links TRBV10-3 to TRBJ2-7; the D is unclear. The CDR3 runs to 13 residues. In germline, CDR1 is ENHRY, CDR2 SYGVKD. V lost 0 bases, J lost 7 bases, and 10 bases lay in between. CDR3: CAISESSIEEQYF. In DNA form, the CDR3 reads TGTGCCATCAGTGAGTCGTCCATAGAAGAGCAGTACTTC.

The DNA for the CDR3 is TGTGCCAGCAGTTCCCCGACAAGGGGCTATAATTCACCCCTCCACTTT. This codes for CASSSPTRGYNSPLHF. V usage is TRBV12-3 or TRBV12-4 and J usage is TRBJ1-6, with D maybe TRBD1 (5 bases). This CDR3 is built from 16 residues. V dropped 4 bases and J dropped 3 bases, with 13 bases sitting between them.

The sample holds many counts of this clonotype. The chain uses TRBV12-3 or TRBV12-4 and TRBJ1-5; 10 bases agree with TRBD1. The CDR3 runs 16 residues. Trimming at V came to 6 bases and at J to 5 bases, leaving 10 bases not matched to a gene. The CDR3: CASSILDRGPYQPQHF. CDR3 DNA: TGTGCCAGCAGCATCCTCGACAGGGGGCCTTATCAGCCCCAGCATTTT.

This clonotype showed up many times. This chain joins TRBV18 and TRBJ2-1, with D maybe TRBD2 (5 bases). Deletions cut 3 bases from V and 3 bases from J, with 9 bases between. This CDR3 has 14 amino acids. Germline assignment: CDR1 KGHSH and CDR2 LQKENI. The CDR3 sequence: CASSPTDYYNEQFF. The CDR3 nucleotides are TGTGCCAGCTCACCGACTGACTACTACAATGAGCAGTTCTTC.

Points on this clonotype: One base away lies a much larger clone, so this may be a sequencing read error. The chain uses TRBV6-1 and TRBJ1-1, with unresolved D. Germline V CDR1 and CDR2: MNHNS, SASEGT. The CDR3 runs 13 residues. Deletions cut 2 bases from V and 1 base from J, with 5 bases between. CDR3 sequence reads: CASSERENTEAFF. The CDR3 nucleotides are TGTGCCAGCAGTGAAAGGGAGAACACTGAAGCTTTCTTT.

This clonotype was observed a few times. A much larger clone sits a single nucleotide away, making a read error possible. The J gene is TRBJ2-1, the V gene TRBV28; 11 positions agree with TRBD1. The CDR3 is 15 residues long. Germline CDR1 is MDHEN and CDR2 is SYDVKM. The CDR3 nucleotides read TGTGCCAGCAGTTCGGGACAGGGGGATTGGAATGAGCAGTCCTTC. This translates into CASSSGQGDWNEQSF. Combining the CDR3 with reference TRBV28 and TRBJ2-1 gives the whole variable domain DVKVTQSSRYLVKRTGEKVFLECVQDMDHENMFWYRQDPGLGLRLIYFSYDVKMKEKGDIPEGYSVSREKKERFSLILESASTNQTSMYLCASSSGQGDWNEQSFGPGTRLTVL.

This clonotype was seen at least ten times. Here the CDR3 reads CASSPGGGAEAFF. The CDR3 DNA sequence: TGTGCCAGCAGCCCGGGGGGGGGAGCTGAAGCTTTCTTT. The chain couples TRBV3-1 to TRBJ1-1, with D tentatively TRBD1 (5 bases). Germline-derived CDR1 and CDR2 are LGHDT and YNNKEL (reference sequence). The V gene lost 4 bases and the J gene lost 6 bases, with 12 bases spanning the gap. The CDR3 is 13 amino acids.

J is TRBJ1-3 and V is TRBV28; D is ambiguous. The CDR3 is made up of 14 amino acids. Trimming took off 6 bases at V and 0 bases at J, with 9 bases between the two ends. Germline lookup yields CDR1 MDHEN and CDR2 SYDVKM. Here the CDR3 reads CASSNSRSGNTIYF. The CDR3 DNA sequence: TGTGCCAGCAGCAACAGCCGCTCTGGAAACACCATATATTTT.

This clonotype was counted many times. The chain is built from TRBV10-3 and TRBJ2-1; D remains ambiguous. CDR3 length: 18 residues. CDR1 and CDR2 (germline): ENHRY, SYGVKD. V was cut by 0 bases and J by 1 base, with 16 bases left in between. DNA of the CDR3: TGTGCCATCAGTGAGTCCTCCCAGGCCGAAATATCCTACAATGAGCAGTTCTTC. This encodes CAISESSQAEISYNEQFF.